Listed here are 6 T cell receptor beta chains from one sample, sequenced in a study of T cell responses to AZD1222 COVID-19 vaccine. Produced via immunoSEQ multiplex PCR; TCRdb's table is partial and in-frame only. The data contain 100,000 to 150,000 clones, about 90% of them singletons. This sample comprised peripheral blood, obtained on day 0 of AZD1222 vaccination. The receptors were gathered from an adult in good health.

The chain is built from TRBV7-2 and TRBJ1-1, with a tentative D call TRBD1 (5 bases). This CDR3 has 14 residues. Between the trimmed V and J ends, which lost 5 bases and 3 bases, there was a span of 13 bases. CDR1 and CDR2 from the germline V gene are SGHTA and FQGNSA. The CDR3 sequence is CASSTGPRDTEAFF. CDR3 DNA sequence: TGTGCCAGCAGCACGGGACCGCGGGACACTGAAGCTTTCTTT.

This chain connects TRBV19 to TRBJ1-2, with D unresolved. Trimming stripped 4 bases from V and 8 bases from J, with 14 bases between. Germline V CDR1 and CDR2: LNHDA, SQIVND (reference sequence). There are 13 residues in the CDR3. The CDR3 bases are TGTGCCAGTAGTACCACGGGCACCACGGGCTACACCTTC. Translation: CASSTTGTTGYTF.

This chain uses TRBV5-1 with TRBJ2-6; D is unclear. Germline V CDR1 and CDR2: SGHRS, YFSETQ. CDR3 size: 15 residues. Trimming took off 0 bases at V and 2 bases at J, with 6 bases between the two ends. The CDR3 sequence: CASSLAGAGANVLTF. CDR3 DNA sequence: TGCGCCAGCAGCTTGGCTGGGGCTGGGGCCAACGTCCTGACTTTC.

This chain joins TRBV7-8 and TRBJ1-5; D not certain. V shed 2 bases and J shed 0 bases, with 8 bases lying between them. In germline, CDR1 is SGHVS, CDR2 FQNEAQ. The CDR3 spans 15 residues. CDR3 sequence reads: CASSLLAISNQPQHF. The DNA for the CDR3 is TGTGCCAGCAGCTTACTTGCGATTAGCAATCAGCCCCAGCATTTT.

V is TRBV19 and J is TRBJ2-2; D might be TRBD2 (5 bases). Looked up from germline, CDR1 is LNHDA and CDR2 is SQIVND (reference sequence). This CDR3 contains 13 residues. Between the trimmed V and J ends, which lost 6 bases and 7 bases, there was a span of 12 bases. CDR3 in amino acids: CASRNGAGGELFF. The CDR3 coding sequence is TGTGCCAGTAGAAACGGCGCGGGCGGGGAGCTGTTTTTT.

The chain couples TRBV30 to TRBJ1-2, with unresolved D. The CDR3 sequence is 16 residues long. The germline CDR1 and CDR2 sequences are GTSNPN and SVGIG (reference sequence). The ends were cut back, 3 bases at V and 1 base at J, with 18 bases in the middle. Here the CDR3 DNA reads TGTGCCTGGAGGACTCCAGGACGGAGACTTAACTATGGCTACACCTTC. Protein sequence: CAWRTPGRRLNYGYTF.